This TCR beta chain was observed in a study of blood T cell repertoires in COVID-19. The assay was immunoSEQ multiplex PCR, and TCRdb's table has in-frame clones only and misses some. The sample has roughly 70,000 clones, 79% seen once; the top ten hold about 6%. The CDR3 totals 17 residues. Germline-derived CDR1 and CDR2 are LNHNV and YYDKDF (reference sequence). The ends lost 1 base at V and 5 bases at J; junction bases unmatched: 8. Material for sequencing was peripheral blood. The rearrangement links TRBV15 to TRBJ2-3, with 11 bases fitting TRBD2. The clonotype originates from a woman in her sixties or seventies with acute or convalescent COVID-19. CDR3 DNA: TGTGCCACCAGCAGAGGTCTACTAGCGGGGGCTGAAGATACGCAGTATTTT. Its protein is CATSRGLLAGAEDTQYF.